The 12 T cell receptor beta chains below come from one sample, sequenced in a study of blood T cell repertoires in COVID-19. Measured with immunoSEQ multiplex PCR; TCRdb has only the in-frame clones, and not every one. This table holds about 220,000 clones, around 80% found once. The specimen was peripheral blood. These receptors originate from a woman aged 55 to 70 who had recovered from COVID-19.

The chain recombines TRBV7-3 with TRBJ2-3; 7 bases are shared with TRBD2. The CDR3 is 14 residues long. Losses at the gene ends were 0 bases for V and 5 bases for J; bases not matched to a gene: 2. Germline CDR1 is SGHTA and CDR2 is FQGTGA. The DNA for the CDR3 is TGTGCCAGCAGCTTAACGGGACTATTAGATACGCAGTATTTT. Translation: CASSLTGLLDTQYF.

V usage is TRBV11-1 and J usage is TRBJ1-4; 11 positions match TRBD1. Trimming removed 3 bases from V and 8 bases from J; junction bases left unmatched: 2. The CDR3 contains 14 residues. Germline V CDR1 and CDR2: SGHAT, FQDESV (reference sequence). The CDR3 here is CASSLGQGGEKLFF. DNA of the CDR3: TGTGCCAGCAGCTTGGGACAGGGGGGCGAAAAACTGTTTTTT. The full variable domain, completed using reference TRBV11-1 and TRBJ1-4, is EAEVAQSPRYKITEKSQAVAFWCDPISGHATLYWYRQILGQGPELLVQFQDESVVDDSQLPKDRFSAERLKGVDSTLKIQPAELGDSAMYLCASSLGQGGEKLFFGSGTQLSVL.

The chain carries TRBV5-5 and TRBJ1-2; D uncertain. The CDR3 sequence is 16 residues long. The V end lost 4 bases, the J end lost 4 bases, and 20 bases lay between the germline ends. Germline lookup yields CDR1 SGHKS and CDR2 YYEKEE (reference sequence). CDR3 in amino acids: CASSPTLGGRTYGYTF. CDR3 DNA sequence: TGTGCCAGCAGCCCAACCCTGGGCGGGAGAACCTATGGCTACACCTTC.

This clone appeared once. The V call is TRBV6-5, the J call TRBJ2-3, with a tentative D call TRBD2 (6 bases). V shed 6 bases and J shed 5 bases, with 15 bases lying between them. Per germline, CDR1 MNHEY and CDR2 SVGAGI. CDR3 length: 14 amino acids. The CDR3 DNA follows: TGTGCCAGCAGCCGGGGGACCGATCAAGATACGCAGTATTTT. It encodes CASSRGTDQDTQYF.

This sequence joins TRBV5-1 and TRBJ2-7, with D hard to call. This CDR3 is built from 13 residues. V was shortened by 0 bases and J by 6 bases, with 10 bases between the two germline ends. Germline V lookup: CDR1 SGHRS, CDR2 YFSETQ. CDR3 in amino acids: CASSLDRPIEQYF. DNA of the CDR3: TGCGCCAGCAGCTTGGACCGCCCTATCGAGCAGTACTTC.

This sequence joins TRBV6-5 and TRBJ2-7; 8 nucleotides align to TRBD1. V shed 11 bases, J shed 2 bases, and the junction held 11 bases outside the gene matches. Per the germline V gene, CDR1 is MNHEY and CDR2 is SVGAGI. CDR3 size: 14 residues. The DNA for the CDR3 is TGTGCCTTATCTTCGGGACAGGCAGCCTACGAGCAGTACTTC. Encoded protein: CALSSGQAAYEQYF.

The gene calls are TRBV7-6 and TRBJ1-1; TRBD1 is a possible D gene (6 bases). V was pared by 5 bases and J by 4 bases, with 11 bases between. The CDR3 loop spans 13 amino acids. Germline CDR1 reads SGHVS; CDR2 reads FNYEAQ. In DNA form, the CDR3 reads TGTGCCAGCAGCAGCGGGACACTCACTGAAGCTTTCTTT. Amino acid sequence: CASSSGTLTEAFF. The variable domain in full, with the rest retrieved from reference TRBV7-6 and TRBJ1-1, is GAGVSQSPRYKVTKRGQDVALRCDPISGHVSLYWYRQALGQGPEFLTYFNYEAQQDKSGLPNDRFSAERPEGSISTLTIQRTEQRDSAMYRCASSSGTLTEAFFGQGTRLTVV.

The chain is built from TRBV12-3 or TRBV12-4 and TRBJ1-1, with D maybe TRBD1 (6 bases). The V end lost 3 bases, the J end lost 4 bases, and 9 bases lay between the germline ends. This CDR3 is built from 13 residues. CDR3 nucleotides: TGTGCCAGCAGTTTGGGGGCGGCCACTGAAGCTTTCTTT. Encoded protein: CASSLGAATEAFF.

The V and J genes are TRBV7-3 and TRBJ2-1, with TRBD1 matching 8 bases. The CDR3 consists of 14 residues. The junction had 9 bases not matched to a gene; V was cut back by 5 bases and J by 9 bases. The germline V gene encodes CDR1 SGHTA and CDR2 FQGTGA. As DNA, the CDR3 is TGTGCCAGCAGCACCCGAGGACAGGGTGGTGAGCAGTTCTTC. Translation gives CASSTRGQGGEQFF. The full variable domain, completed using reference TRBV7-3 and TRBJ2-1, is GAGVSQTPSNKVTEKGKYVELRCDPISGHTALYWYRQSLGQGPEFLIYFQGTGAADDSGLPNDRFFAVRPEGSVSTLKIQRTERGDSAVYLCASSTRGQGGEQFFGPGTRLTVL.

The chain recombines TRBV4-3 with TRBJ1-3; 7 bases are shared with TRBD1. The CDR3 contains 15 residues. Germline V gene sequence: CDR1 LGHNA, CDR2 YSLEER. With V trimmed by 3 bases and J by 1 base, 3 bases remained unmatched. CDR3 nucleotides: TGCGCCAGCAGCCATGAACAGGGGTCTGGAAACACCATATATTTT. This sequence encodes CASSHEQGSGNTIYF.

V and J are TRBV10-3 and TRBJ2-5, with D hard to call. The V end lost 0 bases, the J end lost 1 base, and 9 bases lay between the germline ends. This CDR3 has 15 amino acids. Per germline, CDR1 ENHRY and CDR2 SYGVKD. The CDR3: CAISESLRSQETQYF. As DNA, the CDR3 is TGTGCCATCAGTGAGTCCTTAAGGAGCCAAGAGACCCAGTACTTC.

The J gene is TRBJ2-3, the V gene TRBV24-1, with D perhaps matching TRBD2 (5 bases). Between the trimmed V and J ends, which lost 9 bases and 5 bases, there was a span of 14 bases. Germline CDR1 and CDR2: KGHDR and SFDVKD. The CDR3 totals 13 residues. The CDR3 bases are TGTGCCACCCGCACAAGGACTGGAGATACGCAGTATTTT. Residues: CATRTRTGDTQYF.